This T cell receptor beta chain emerged from a study of CD8+ T cells in alopecia areata. Study observations and caveats: Normal scalp had lower clonality than lesional scalp, with alopecia totalis/universalis lesions showing this most strongly.

Following RNA extraction, reverse transcription yielded cDNA that acted as the sequencing template. Generated by immunoSEQ multiplex PCR, the TCRdb table keeps only in-frame clones and is missing some. Of about 37,000 clones in the sample, 45% to 55% were seen once. V lost 2 bases, J lost 5 bases, and 7 bases stayed unmatched. Germline CDR1 and CDR2: SGHRS and YFSETQ. CDR3 length: 15 residues. To note about this clone: What it binds is not known.

Researchers sorted CD4+ cells into CD25+CD127- cells for several patients. Peripheral blood samples and lesional scalp punch biopsies were obtained from alopecia areata patients. CD4+ and CD8+ T cells were sorted from PBMCs. Source material: CD4+ Tregs sorted from blood. J is TRBJ2-5 and V is TRBV5-1, with 9 nucleotides matching TRBD2. This sequence originates from a human donor with alopecia areata. The CDR3 loop reads CASSFSGSEWETQYF. CDR3 sequence (DNA): TGCGCCAGCAGCTTTAGCGGGAGCGAGTGGGAGACCCAGTACTTC.